These 29 T cell receptor beta chains came from one sample sequenced in a study of T cells in Graves' hyperthyroidism and ophthalmopathy. RNA transcripts gave rise to amplified TCR beta CDR3 regions. The TCR CDR3 first-round RT-PCR relied on the HTBI primer set. TCRdb reprocessed the multiplex PCR reads with MiXCR, giving one entry per CDR3 protein. The sample carries about 840,000 distinct CDR3 sequences, over 35% recorded once. Sequencing was performed on blood. The receptors come from a man between 18 and 35 years old with Graves' hyperthyroidism.

This clonotype was detected ten times or more. CDR3 in DNA: TGCAGCGTTGAGGTTAATAGGGGGTTCTACGAGCAGTACTTC. Translating gives CSVEVNRGFYEQYF. The chain recombines TRBV29-1 with TRBJ2-7; the D gene is possibly TRBD1 (6 bases). The CDR3 loop spans 14 amino acids. CDR1 is SQVTM, CDR2 ANQGSEA, per germline. Deletions cut 3 bases from V and 3 bases from J, with 15 bases between.

V usage is TRBV7-2 and J usage is TRBJ2-7, with 9 nucleotides matching TRBD2. CDR3 size: 15 residues. Germline CDR1 is SGHTA and CDR2 is FQGNSA. V gave up 2 bases and J gave up 1 base; unmatched junction bases: 3. CDR3 coding DNA: TGTGCCAGCAGCTTATCTAGCGGGACATCCTACGAGCAGTACTTC. Amino acid sequence: CASSLSSGTSYEQYF.

This clonotype was found many times. The V call is TRBV29-1, the J call TRBJ2-2, with 10 bases aligning to TRBD1. The CDR3 is 14 residues long. V dropped 4 bases and J dropped 7; count of bases not matched to a gene: 6. Germline V gene data show CDR1 as SQVTM and CDR2 as ANQGSEA. CDR3 protein: CSVVGTGAIGELFF. CDR3 DNA sequence: TGCAGCGTTGTCGGGACAGGGGCTATCGGGGAGCTGTTTTTT.

This clonotype appeared a few times. V is TRBV7-9 and J is TRBJ1-5; D remains ambiguous. Trimming shortened V by 5 bases and J by 5 bases, and 10 bases separated the two germline ends. This CDR3 has 13 amino acids. Germline values: CDR1 SEHNR, CDR2 FQNEAQ (reference sequence). The CDR3 here is CASSQFGDQPQHF. CDR3 DNA: TGTGCCAGCAGCCAGTTCGGGGATCAGCCCCAGCATTTT.

The CDR3 bases are TGTGCCAGCAGCCTCGACATACGGTACACCGGGGAGCTGTTTTTT. Its protein is CASSLDIRYTGELFF. The rearrangement joins TRBV5-4 to TRBJ2-2, with D unclear. V was trimmed by 4 bases and J by 3 bases, leaving 13 bases between them. This CDR3 has 15 amino acids. Germline CDR1 reads SGHNT; CDR2 reads YYREEE (reference sequence).

This clonotype was counted many times. The chain carries TRBV5-5 and TRBJ2-2, with D uncertain. The length of the CDR3 is 13 residues. The V end lost 2 bases, the J end lost 4 bases, and 6 bases lay between the germline ends. Germline V CDR1 and CDR2: SGHKS, YYEKEE (reference sequence). The DNA for the CDR3 is TGTGCCAGCAGCTTTGCGTCCACCGGGGAGCTGTTTTTT. It is translated as CASSFASTGELFF.

This clonotype was picked up a small number of times. This chain connects TRBV5-1 to TRBJ2-7; 7 bases are shared with TRBD1. J lost 1 base, V lost 6 bases, and 10 bases had no gene match. The germline V gene has CDR1 SGHRS and CDR2 YFSETQ. CDR3 length: 15 amino acids. This CDR3 is CASTPRGRGSYEQYF. In nucleotides, the CDR3 is TGCGCCAGCACCCCCAGGGGGAGAGGGTCCTACGAGCAGTACTTC.

Only one count was recorded for this clonotype. This chain joins TRBV9 and TRBJ2-5; the D gene is possibly TRBD2 (6 bases). Trimming pared 3 bases from V and 1 base from J, leaving 16 bases between. The CDR3 runs to 16 residues. CDR1 is SGDLS and CDR2 is YYNGEE in the germline V gene. CDR3 bases: TGTGCCAGCAGCGAAGGGATAGCGGCATGCCAAGAGACCCAGTACTTC. Protein sequence: CASSEGIAACQETQYF.

Ten or more counts support this clonotype. CDR3 loop: CSVDGAGGSSGANVLTF. Here the CDR3 DNA reads TGCAGCGTTGATGGGGCAGGGGGGAGCTCTGGGGCCAACGTCCTGACTTTC. This chain uses TRBV29-1 with TRBJ2-6; D is perhaps TRBD1 (7 bases). The CDR3 spans 17 residues. V lost 3 bases and J lost 0, with 15 bases in between. Germline V gene lookup returns CDR1 SQVTM and CDR2 ANQGSEA.

This clonotype was observed at least ten times. The chain is built from TRBV12-3 or TRBV12-4 and TRBJ1-2; D not certain. The CDR3 is 12 amino acids. Trimming cost V 3 bases and J 4 bases, with 6 bases left between them. CDR3 DNA: TGTGCCAGCAGTTTGCCCGGCTATGGCTACACCTTC. It is translated as CASSLPGYGYTF.

Comment on this clonotype: A read error may explain this, as a much larger clone is one base away. J is TRBJ2-7 and V is TRBV25-1; 8 bases agree with TRBD2. There are 17 residues in the CDR3. V lost 1 base and J lost 5; bases outside the gene matches: 13. CDR1 is MGHDK, CDR2 SYGVNS, per germline. CDR3 protein: CASSESTGTSPPHEQYF. In DNA form, the CDR3 reads TGTGCCAGCAGTGAATCAACCGGGACTAGTCCCCCCCACGAGCAGTACTTC.

This clonotype has only one observation. The J gene is TRBJ2-7, the V gene TRBV7-2; perhaps D is TRBD1 or TRBD2 (5 bases each). Germline V gene data show CDR1 as SGHTA and CDR2 as FQGNSA. V lost 5 bases and J lost 2, with 16 bases in between. The CDR3 sequence is 15 residues long. CDR3 residues: CASSVGTNNAYEQYF. CDR3 nucleotides: TGTGCCAGCAGCGTCGGGACGAACAACGCCTACGAGCAGTACTTC. Full variable domain (outside the CDR3, taken from reference TRBV7-2 and TRBJ2-7): GAGVSQSPSNKVTEKGKDVELRCDPISGHTALYWYRQSLGQGLEFLIYFQGNSAPDKSGLPSDRFSAERTGGSVSTLTIQRTQQEDSAVYLCASSVGTNNAYEQYFGPGTRLTVT.

This clonotype has more than one count but fewer than ten. The V gene is TRBV29-1, the J gene TRBJ1-1, with TRBD1 matching over 7 bases. This CDR3 contains 13 residues. Germline V lookup: CDR1 SQVTM, CDR2 ANQGSEA. J lost 0 bases, V lost 7 bases, and 5 bases had no gene match. The CDR3 DNA sequence: TGCAGCGCCGGGACAGTCATGAACACTGAAGCTTTCTTT. This encodes CSAGTVMNTEAFF.

This clonotype was observed a handful of times. V usage is TRBV7-9 and J usage is TRBJ2-7; tentatively, D is TRBD1 (5 bases). V shed 5 bases and J shed 2 bases, with 13 bases lying between them. The length of the CDR3 is 14 residues. The germline gives CDR1 SEHNR, CDR2 FQNEAQ (reference sequence). CDR3 nucleotide sequence: TGTGCCAGCAGCCCAAACGACAGAACCTACGAGCAGTACTTC. Translating gives CASSPNDRTYEQYF.

This clonotype was recorded at least ten times. DNA for the CDR3: TGTGCCAGCAGTTCGACACAGGGGGCGCTTACCTATGGCTACACCTTC. Encoded protein: CASSSTQGALTYGYTF. V and J are TRBV12-3 or TRBV12-4 and TRBJ1-2; 9 positions match TRBD1. The junction had 10 bases not matched to a gene; V was cut back by 4 bases and J by 4 bases. This CDR3 has 16 residues.

This clonotype was detected only a few times. The genes are TRBV25-1 and TRBJ2-2; D may be TRBD1 (5 bases). V gave up 0 bases and J gave up 6 bases, with 8 bases separating them. CDR1 and CDR2 from the germline V gene are MGHDK and SYGVNS. The CDR3 totals 14 residues. CDR3 DNA sequence: TGTGCCAGCAGTGAATATGGCAGGGCCGGGGAGCTGTTTTTT. Translation gives CASSEYGRAGELFF.

This clonotype was counted many times. The rearrangement uses TRBV19 and TRBJ1-2; D remains ambiguous. This CDR3 spans 11 amino acids. V lost 3 bases, J lost 6 bases, and 5 bases lay in between. Germline-derived CDR1 and CDR2 are LNHDA and SQIVND (reference sequence). DNA for the CDR3: TGTGCCAGTAGTATCGGGGATGGCTACACCTTC. Its protein is CASSIGDGYTF.

The V call is TRBV29-1, the J call TRBJ2-7; D is uncertain. The CDR3 sequence is 8 residues long. Trimming removed 5 bases at V and 7 bases at J, with 3 bases between. Germline CDR1 SQVTM, CDR2 ANQGSEA. DNA of the CDR3: TGCAGCGTTCGGGAGCAGTACTTC. As protein: CSVREQYF.

The chain employs TRBV5-1 and TRBJ2-7; no clear D gene. The V gene's germline CDR1 is SGHRS and CDR2 YFSETQ. The CDR3 loop spans 15 amino acids. The V gene lost 4 bases and the J gene lost 0 bases, with 14 bases spanning the gap. The CDR3 region is CASSPMRGSSYEQYF. DNA for the CDR3: TGCGCCAGCAGCCCAATGAGAGGAAGCTCCTACGAGCAGTACTTC.

The chain has TRBV10-3 and TRBJ1-1, with TRBD1 identical over 11 bases. The CDR3 has 14 residues. The germline gives CDR1 ENHRY, CDR2 SYGVKD. The CDR3 loop reads CAITPGQGVGEAFF. The CDR3 region has the DNA TGTGCTATTACTCCGGGACAGGGGGTTGGTGAAGCTTTCTTT.

V and J are TRBV5-1 and TRBJ1-1; the D gene is possibly TRBD1 (6 bases). Germline V gene sequence: CDR1 SGHRS, CDR2 YFSETQ. The V end lost 2 bases, the J end lost 5 bases, and 16 bases lay between the germline ends. This CDR3 spans 15 amino acids. The CDR3 loop is CASSLGGGVETEAFF. The CDR3 DNA is TGCGCCAGCAGCTTAGGAGGGGGGGTGGAGACTGAAGCTTTCTTT.

The chain joins TRBV2 to TRBJ2-7, with D perhaps TRBD2 (6 bases). This CDR3 has 14 residues. CDR1 and CDR2 from the germline V gene are SNHLY and FYNNEI. The V end was cut by 10 bases, the J end by 2 bases, with 18 bases between. The CDR3, as DNA: TGTGCCACCGCCCTGGAGGGCCGACCCTACGAGCAGTACTTC. This codes for CATALEGRPYEQYF.

V is TRBV12-3 or TRBV12-4 and J is TRBJ1-4; TRBD1 agrees at 7 bases. The CDR3 has 14 amino acids. The trim removed 4 bases at V and 7 bases at J, leaving 6 bases unmatched. The DNA for the CDR3 is TGTGCCAGCAGTTATATAGGGGGCTCTGAAAAACTGTTTTTT. Translated, it gives CASSYIGGSEKLFF.

In this sample, this clonotype turned up many times. V usage is TRBV7-2 and J usage is TRBJ2-7; D perhaps matches TRBD2 (6 bases). The V end was cut by 5 bases, the J end by 4 bases, with 18 bases between. The CDR3 totals 15 residues. The V gene's germline CDR1 is SGHTA and CDR2 FQGNSA. The CDR3, as DNA: TGTGCCAGCAGCCGGGAGTCTAAACCACCGTACGAGCAGTACTTC. This sequence encodes CASSRESKPPYEQYF.

This clonotype was recorded only once. The rearrangement joins TRBV7-2 to TRBJ2-5, with 12 bases fitting TRBD2. V shed 5 bases and J 9 bases; nucleotides not matched to a gene: 7. In germline, CDR1 is SGHTA, CDR2 FQGNSA. The CDR3 totals 14 residues. The CDR3 loop is CASSTTRLAGAQYF. CDR3 DNA: TGTGCCAGCAGCACCACCCGACTAGCGGGAGCCCAGTACTTC.

This chain joins TRBV7-6 and TRBJ2-5; possibly TRBD1 for D (6 bases). CDR3 length: 16 residues. The germline V and J ends were trimmed by 1 base and 1 base, with 13 bases remaining between them. CDR1 is SGHVS and CDR2 is FNYEAQ in the germline V gene. The CDR3 region has the DNA TGTGCCAGCAGCTTAGTAACAGGGCGACCCCAAGAGACCCAGTACTTC. Protein: CASSLVTGRPQETQYF.

This chain connects TRBV4-1 to TRBJ2-5; 9 bases align to TRBD2. V gave up 4 bases and J gave up 3 bases; unmatched junction bases: 6. The germline V gene has CDR1 MGHRA and CDR2 YSYEKL. The CDR3 sequence is 15 residues long. CDR3 sequence: CASSPLQRGEETQYF. The CDR3 DNA reads TGCGCCAGCAGCCCCCTCCAGCGGGGGGAAGAGACCCAGTACTTC.

The chain is built from TRBV25-1 and TRBJ1-6; no firm D call. The CDR3 is made up of 15 amino acids. Germline V gene data show CDR1 as MGHDK and CDR2 as SYGVNS. Trimming stripped 7 bases from V and 10 bases from J, with 20 bases between. CDR3 loop: CASTTGSQAYSPLHF. As DNA, the CDR3 is TGTGCCAGCACCACCGGGTCCCAGGCATACTCACCCCTCCACTTT.

This clonotype was detected many times. This chain connects TRBV7-3 to TRBJ1-6, with a possible D match to TRBD1 (5 bases). The CDR3 extends over 13 amino acids. In germline, CDR1 is SGHTA, CDR2 FQGTGA. V lost 2 bases, J lost 8 bases, and 7 bases lay in between. This chain's CDR3 is CASSLQGDSPLHF. CDR3 nucleotides: TGTGCCAGCAGCTTACAGGGTGATTCACCCCTCCACTTT.